A single sample is the source of the 18 T cell receptor beta chains below, sequenced in a study of glioma-infiltrating T cells (dated by TCRdb to about 2016). Sequencer: Illumina MiSeq. The iRepertoire nested amplicon-rescue multiplex PCR (arm-PCR) platform was used to amplify TCR alpha and beta CDR3 regions from RNA. The raw public reads went through TCRdb reprocessing: fastp at Q25, MiXCR clone calling, in-frame beta chains kept. Entries that share a CDR3 protein sequence are merged under the most common genes and DNA. Counted in this sample were a few hundred thousand distinct CDR3 sequences; less than 50% of them appeared once. The ten largest account for around 12% of the sample. Sequenced sample: glioma tissue, nonneoplastic brain tissue, or PBMCs (not recorded which). The receptors were gathered from a human donor with low-grade glioma or glioblastoma, undergoing nonglioma brain surgery, or in good health (not recorded which).

The chain carries TRBV7-8 and TRBJ2-7, with 9 bases that match TRBD2. Trimming cost V 3 bases and J 0 bases; bases outside gene matches: 9. CDR3 size: 17 residues. Germline values: CDR1 SGHVS, CDR2 FQNEAQ. The CDR3 region has the DNA TGTGCCAGCAGCTTGTCAATTCTAGCGGGAAACTCCTACGAGCAGTACTTC. It encodes CASSLSILAGNSYEQYF.

The chain recombines TRBV27 with TRBJ2-1; possibly TRBD1 for D (5 bases). The CDR3 consists of 17 residues. Deletions cut 5 bases from V and 2 bases from J, with 19 bases between. From germline, CDR1 is MNHEY and CDR2 SMNVEV (reference sequence). Here the CDR3 reads CASSKPLRTGAYNEQFF. CDR3 in DNA: TGTGCCAGCAGTAAACCCCTGCGAACAGGAGCCTACAATGAGCAGTTCTTC.

In this sample, this clonotype turned up many times. The J gene is TRBJ1-5, the V gene TRBV27, with D possibly being TRBD1 (5 bases). The CDR3 contains 14 residues. Germline assignment: CDR1 MNHEY and CDR2 SMNVEV (reference sequence). Trimming took 0 bases from V and 6 from J, leaving 9 bases between them. Here the CDR3 DNA reads TGTGCCAGCAGTTTATCTCAGGGAGGTCAGCCCCAGCATTTT. Its translation is CASSLSQGGQPQHF.

In its sample, this clonotype was seen once. A much bigger clone sits one base away, suggesting this may be a read error. It is likely a read error, because the conserved phenylalanine at the end of the CDR3 is missing. The V and J genes are TRBV4-2 and TRBJ2-7, with 8 bases matching TRBD2. Germline V gives CDR1 LGHNA, CDR2 YNFKEQ. The V gene end was trimmed by 0 bases and the J gene end by 3 bases; junction bases not matched to a gene: 7. The CDR3 loop spans 16 amino acids. The CDR3 reads CASSQDRTSGFYEQYS. Written as DNA, the CDR3 is TGTGCCAGCAGCCAAGATCGAACTAGCGGTTTCTACGAGCAGTACTCC.

The rearrangement uses TRBV28 and TRBJ1-6; a possible D gene is TRBD1 (5 bases). The CDR3 loop spans 14 amino acids. Germline values: CDR1 MDHEN, CDR2 SYDVKM. Trimming pared 6 bases from V and 3 bases from J, leaving 9 bases between. The DNA of the CDR3 is TGTGCCAGCAGGCAGGGATTCTATAATTCACCCCTCCACTTT. As protein: CASRQGFYNSPLHF.

The chain employs TRBV5-4 and TRBJ1-1, with D unclear. The CDR3 consists of 15 residues. Trimming removed 7 bases at V and 1 base at J, with 17 bases between. CDR1 and CDR2 (germline): SGHNT, YYREEE (reference sequence). CDR3 nucleotide sequence: TGTGCCAGCGGCACCGGCGGCAGCAGGAACACTGAAGCTTTCTTT. Its protein is CASGTGGSRNTEAFF.

J is TRBJ2-7 and V is TRBV20-1; 9 nucleotides align to TRBD1. CDR3 size: 18 residues. Germline CDR1 DFQATT, CDR2 SNEGSKA (reference sequence). Germline trimming cut 4 bases from V and 0 bases from J; bases unmatched to any gene: 16. The CDR3 nucleotides are TGCAGTGCTAAACCCACAGGGGGCAGGGGATACTTCTCCTACGAGCAGTACTTC. This encodes CSAKPTGGRGYFSYEQYF.

The J gene is TRBJ2-7, the V gene TRBV20-1, with TRBD1 matching 8 bases. Germline loops: CDR1 DFQATT, CDR2 SNEGSKA (reference sequence). The CDR3 spans 13 residues. The DNA of the CDR3 is TGCAGCATCCAAGACAGGGGATTGTACGAGCAGTACTTC. Amino acids: CSIQDRGLYEQYF.

This rearrangement joins TRBV3-1 to TRBJ2-1; 7 bases fit TRBD1. The CDR3 has 13 residues. J gave up 5 bases and V 7 bases, and 5 bases lay outside the gene matches. Germline V gene data show CDR1 as LGHDT and CDR2 as YNNKEL (reference sequence). The CDR3 reads CASTSDRDNEQFF. CDR3 sequence (DNA): TGTGCCAGCACCTCTGACAGGGACAATGAGCAGTTCTTC.

The chain joins TRBV4-1 to TRBJ2-2; the match to TRBD1 covers 8 bases. In germline, CDR1 is MGHRA, CDR2 YSYEKL. There are 16 residues in the CDR3. J gave up 9 bases and V 1 base, and 10 bases lay outside the gene matches. CDR3 sequence: CASSQALQGARWELFF. In nucleotides, the CDR3 is TGCGCCAGCAGCCAAGCCTTGCAGGGGGCGCGATGGGAGCTGTTTTTT.

The chain links TRBV4-3 to TRBJ2-7, with D perhaps TRBD1 or TRBD2 (9 bases each). Per the germline V gene, CDR1 is LGHNA and CDR2 is YSLEER. This CDR3 has 19 amino acids. V was pared by 0 bases and J by 5 bases, with 26 bases between. The CDR3 loop is CASSQEGGLAGQGVNEQYF. CDR3 coding DNA: TGCGCCAGCAGCCAAGAAGGAGGCCTAGCGGGACAGGGTGTTAACGAGCAGTACTTC.

The rearrangement links TRBV20-1 to TRBJ2-5; D ambiguous. This CDR3 spans 11 amino acids. Trimming cost V 0 bases and J 5 bases, with 4 bases left between them. The germline CDR1 and CDR2 sequences are DFQATT and SNEGSKA (reference sequence). CDR3 protein: CSARDMETQYF. The CDR3 DNA is TGCAGTGCTAGAGATATGGAGACCCAGTACTTC.

This clonotype has a handful of counts. This chain connects TRBV6-6 to TRBJ2-7; 7 bases fit TRBD2. Germline lookup yields CDR1 MNHNY and CDR2 SVGAGI (reference sequence). V shed 2 bases, J shed 0 bases, and the junction held 4 bases outside the gene matches. The CDR3 runs 15 residues. The CDR3 region is CASSYGGSSSYEQYF. The CDR3 DNA reads as TGTGCCAGCAGTTACGGCGGGAGTAGCTCCTACGAGCAGTACTTC.

This clonotype was recorded many times. V gene TRBV6-2 or TRBV6-3 combines with J gene TRBJ1-1; no definite D call. The germline V gene encodes CDR1 MNHEY and CDR2 SVGEGT. The CDR3 sequence is 12 residues long. Between the trimmed V and J ends, which lost 2 bases and 8 bases, there was a span of 9 bases. CDR3 sequence: CASSYEGREAFF. For the CDR3, the DNA is TGTGCCAGCAGTTACGAAGGCAGAGAAGCTTTCTTT.

The gene calls are TRBV12-3 or TRBV12-4 and TRBJ1-2; D call uncertain. There are 13 residues in the CDR3. The ends were cut back, 8 bases at V and 8 bases at J, with 18 bases in the middle. CDR3 sequence: CASSDGPYIGYTF. The CDR3 coding sequence is TGTGCCAGCTCCGACGGACCCTACATCGGCTACACCTTC.

This chain connects TRBV5-4 to TRBJ1-5; tentative D call: TRBD1 (5 bases). The CDR3 loop spans 14 amino acids. Germline V lookup: CDR1 SGHNT, CDR2 YYREEE (reference sequence). Deletions cut 4 bases from V and 7 bases from J, with 15 bases between. The CDR3 sequence is CASSTGTLGQPQHF. The CDR3 coding sequence is TGTGCCAGCAGCACCGGGACTTTAGGGCAGCCCCAGCATTTT.

This clonotype came up once. A single base separates this from a much larger clone, so it may be a read error. This chain joins TRBV7-6 and TRBJ1-1; the D is unclear. This CDR3 comprises 12 residues. CDR1 and CDR2 from the germline V gene are SGHVS and FNYEAQ. Deletions cut 2 bases from V and 4 bases from J, with 5 bases between. The CDR3 DNA sequence: TGTGCCAGCAGCTTATTGAGCACTGAAGCTTTCTTT. Translating gives CASSLLSTEAFF. Supplemented by reference TRBV7-6 and TRBJ1-1, the full variable domain reads GAGVSQSPRYKVTKRGQDVALRCDPISGHVSLYWYRQALGQGPEFLTYFNYEAQQDKSGLPNDRFSAERPEGSISTLTIQRTEQRDSAMYRCASSLLSTEAFFGQGTRLTVV.

This clonotype has ten or more counts. The rearrangement joins TRBV20-1 to TRBJ2-7; D gene ambiguous. In germline, CDR1 is DFQATT, CDR2 SNEGSKA (reference sequence). The length of the CDR3 is 11 residues. Trimming took 2 bases from V and 3 from J, leaving 5 bases between them. The CDR3 nucleotides read TGCAGTGCTAGATACCTCTACGAGCAGTACTTC. Its protein product is CSARYLYEQYF.